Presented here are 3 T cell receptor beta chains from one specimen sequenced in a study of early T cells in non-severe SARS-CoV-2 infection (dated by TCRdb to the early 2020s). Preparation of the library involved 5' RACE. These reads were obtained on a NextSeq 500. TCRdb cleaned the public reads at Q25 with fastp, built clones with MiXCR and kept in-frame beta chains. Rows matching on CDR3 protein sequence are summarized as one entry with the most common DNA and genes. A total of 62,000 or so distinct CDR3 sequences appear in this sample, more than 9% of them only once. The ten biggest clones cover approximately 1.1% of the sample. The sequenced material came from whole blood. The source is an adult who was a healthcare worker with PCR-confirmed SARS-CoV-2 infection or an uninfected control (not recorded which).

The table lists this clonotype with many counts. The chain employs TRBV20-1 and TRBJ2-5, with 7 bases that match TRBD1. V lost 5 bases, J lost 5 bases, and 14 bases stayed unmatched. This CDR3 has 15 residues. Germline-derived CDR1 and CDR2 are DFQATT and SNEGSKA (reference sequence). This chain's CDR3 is CSALPPTGVSETQYF. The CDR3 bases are TGCAGTGCTCTGCCCCCTACAGGGGTTAGTGAGACCCAGTACTTC.

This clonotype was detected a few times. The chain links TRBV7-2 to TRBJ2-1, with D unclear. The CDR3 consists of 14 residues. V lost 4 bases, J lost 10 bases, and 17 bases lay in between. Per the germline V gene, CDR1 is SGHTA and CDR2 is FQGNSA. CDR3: CASSSTKFQEEQFF. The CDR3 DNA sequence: TGTGCCAGCAGCTCGACGAAGTTCCAGGAAGAGCAGTTCTTC.

In nucleotides, the CDR3 is TGTGCCAGCAGCAAAGCGGGACAGCCGCTCAATGAGCAGTTCTTC. It specifies CASSKAGQPLNEQFF. V is TRBV21-1 and J is TRBJ2-1; TRBD1 was called by the table and not checked on the DNA. TRBV21-1 is listed as a pseudogene. The CDR3 is 15 amino acids.